The 19 T cell receptor beta chains below come from one sample, sequenced in a study of cytomegalovirus exposure and HLA in healthy donors. 13 Jbeta primers and 60 Vbeta primers were used for the PCR. Clones were sequenced by immunoSEQ multiplex PCR, and TCRdb holds only the in-frame ones, with some missing. The table includes 100,000 to 150,000 clones, about three quarters detected once. Sequenced material: PBMCs. These receptors originate from a man over 45 in good health and CMV-seronegative.

The chain recombines TRBV11-1 with TRBJ2-2; tentative D call: TRBD1 (5 bases). Germline V lookup: CDR1 SGHAT, CDR2 FQDESV (reference sequence). V lost 5 bases and J lost 6, with 7 bases in between. The CDR3 sequence is 12 residues long. The CDR3 coding sequence is TGTGCCAGCAGCCGGACACCCGGGGAGCTGTTTTTT. Translating it yields CASSRTPGELFF.

This clone has a single count. The chain uses TRBV2 and TRBJ2-7, with 8 nucleotides matching TRBD1. This CDR3 region has 14 residues. The germline gives CDR1 SNHLY, CDR2 FYNNEI. Unmatched junction bases numbered 11, after V lost 8 bases and J lost 5 bases. Here the CDR3 reads CASGADRGRNEQYF. In DNA, the CDR3 is TGTGCCAGCGGGGCAGACAGGGGAAGGAACGAGCAGTACTTC.

As regards this clone: The junction shows a germline mismatch at one end, possibly a read error. The chain carries TRBV7-9 and TRBJ1-6; D is possibly TRBD1 (5 bases). CDR1 and CDR2 (germline): SEHNR, FQNEAQ (reference sequence). CDR3 length: 16 amino acids. Here the CDR3 reads CSSSPQGGTENSPLHF. The CDR3 bases are TGTTCCAGCAGCCCCCAAGGCGGGACGGAAAATTCACCCCTCCACTTT.

The DNA for the CDR3 is TGTGCCAGCAGTGTTGAGTCCGGCGGTAATGAAAAACTGTTTTTT. Translation: CASSVESGGNEKLFF. The chain employs TRBV2 and TRBJ1-4; no clear D gene. The CDR3 totals 15 residues. V was shortened by 4 bases and J by 4 bases, with 13 bases between the two germline ends. Germline assignment: CDR1 SNHLY and CDR2 FYNNEI.

V gene TRBV4-2 combines with J gene TRBJ1-2; D is unclear. The CDR3 runs to 15 residues. Germline V gene lookup returns CDR1 LGHNA and CDR2 YNFKEQ. The V gene lost 0 bases and the J gene lost 4 bases, with 12 bases spanning the gap. The CDR3 coding sequence is TGTGCCAGCAGCCAAGATTTGGGCAGTCGCTATGGCTACACCTTC. It codes for CASSQDLGSRYGYTF.

The V call is TRBV19, the J call TRBJ1-2; no clear D. Trimming removed 3 bases at V and 5 bases at J, with 16 bases between. This CDR3 contains 15 residues. Germline V gene data show CDR1 as LNHDA and CDR2 as SQIVND (reference sequence). The CDR3 sequence is CASSILGPRGYGYTF. The CDR3 DNA reads TGTGCCAGTAGTATCCTCGGACCGCGAGGGTATGGCTACACCTTC.

The rearrangement joins TRBV10-2 to TRBJ1-1; TRBD1 might be the D (6 bases). The CDR3 is made up of 14 amino acids. The germline V and J ends were trimmed by 3 bases and 5 bases, with 13 bases remaining between them. Germline V gene sequence: CDR1 WSHSY, CDR2 SAAADI. CDR3 in DNA: TGCGCCAGCAGTGAAGCGGGGGGCGAGACTGAAGCTTTCTTT. Translation gives CASSEAGGETEAFF.

This CDR3 is CASSRDSSTDTQYF. CDR3 DNA: TGTGCCAGCAGCAGGGACTCTAGCACAGATACGCAGTATTTT. This chain links TRBV11-2 with TRBJ2-3; D might be TRBD2 (6 bases). This CDR3 region has 14 residues. V was cut by 5 bases and J by 0 bases, with 9 bases left in between. CDR1 and CDR2 (germline): SGHAT, FQNNGV.

The chain joins TRBV7-9 to TRBJ1-1; D is unresolved. V lost 5 bases to trimming and J lost 5 bases, with 12 bases between them. CDR3 size: 13 residues. Germline V lookup: CDR1 SEHNR, CDR2 FQNEAQ (reference sequence). The CDR3, as DNA: TGTGCCAGCAGCCCTTGGAGGAAAACTGAAGCTTTCTTT. It translates to CASSPWRKTEAFF.

The chain has TRBV19 and TRBJ1-1; TRBD1 aligns across 7 bases. Germline V CDR1 and CDR2: LNHDA, SQIVND (reference sequence). J gave up 4 bases and V 5 bases, and 4 bases lay outside the gene matches. CDR3 size: 13 residues. In DNA form, the CDR3 reads TGTGCCAGTAGTTTACAGGGGCCCACTGAAGCTTTCTTT. Its protein product is CASSLQGPTEAFF.

J is TRBJ1-2 and V is TRBV25-1; weak D call: TRBD1 (5 bases). The CDR3 sequence is 15 residues long. V lost 1 base and J 5 bases, leaving 14 bases between the germline ends. Germline values: CDR1 MGHDK, CDR2 SYGVNS. The CDR3 is CASSEFGGARYGYTF. CDR3 sequence (DNA): TGTGCCAGCAGTGAATTTGGAGGGGCTAGATATGGCTACACCTTC.

This chain connects TRBV6-4 to TRBJ1-6, with a tentative D call TRBD1 (5 bases). This CDR3 contains 14 residues. With 3 bases removed from V and 7 bases from J, the gap between germline ends came to 10 bases. Germline loops: CDR1 MRHNA, CDR2 SNTAGT. CDR3 sequence (DNA): TGTGCCAGCAGTGATGGCAGGGCCAATTCACCCCTCCACTTT. It yields the protein CASSDGRANSPLHF.

The V gene is TRBV18, the J gene TRBJ2-2, with D possibly TRBD1 on 6 matching bases. V shed 8 bases and J shed 2 bases, with 12 bases lying between them. Germline CDR1 reads KGHSH; CDR2 reads LQKENI. This CDR3 comprises 14 residues. As DNA, the CDR3 is TGTGCCAGCCTCTTACAGGGTAACACCGGGGAGCTGTTTTTT. Amino acids: CASLLQGNTGELFF.

The chain is built from TRBV15 and TRBJ1-4, with 7 bases aligning to TRBD1. Germline V lookup: CDR1 LNHNV, CDR2 YYDKDF (reference sequence). Germline trimming cut 0 bases from V and 8 bases from J; bases unmatched to any gene: 6. The CDR3 spans 15 residues. The CDR3 nucleotides read TGTGCCACCAGCAGAGAAAGACAGGGCGGGGAAAAACTGTTTTTT. Amino acid sequence: CATSRERQGGEKLFF.

The V gene is TRBV4-1, the J gene TRBJ1-6, with 7 bases aligning to TRBD1. The trim removed 4 bases at V and 9 bases at J, leaving 12 bases unmatched. The CDR3 extends over 16 amino acids. Germline CDR1 is MGHRA and CDR2 is YSYEKL. For the CDR3, the DNA is TGCGCCAGCAGCCTCCGATTACAGGGGAGCGGTTCACCCCTCCACTTT. Translated: CASSLRLQGSGSPLHF.

The rearrangement joins TRBV7-2 to TRBJ2-2; 8 bases agree with TRBD2. The V gene end was trimmed by 4 bases and the J gene end by 3 bases; junction bases not matched to a gene: 7. Germline V gene sequence: CDR1 SGHTA, CDR2 FQGNSA. This CDR3 is 16 amino acids long. This chain's CDR3 is CASSYAGGADTGELFF. CDR3 bases: TGTGCCAGCAGCTACGCCGGGGGGGCCGACACCGGGGAGCTGTTTTTT.

The chain couples TRBV6-5 to TRBJ1-2; a weak D match, TRBD1 (6 bases). Germline CDR1 reads MNHEY; CDR2 reads SVGAGI. The V end lost 0 bases, the J end lost 3 bases, and 11 bases lay between the germline ends. The CDR3 totals 15 residues. This CDR3 is CASSYSKQGDYGYTF. As DNA, the CDR3 is TGTGCCAGCAGTTACTCGAAACAGGGCGACTATGGCTACACCTTC.

The rearrangement links TRBV6-1 to TRBJ2-2; perhaps TRBD2 as D (6 bases). The germline V gene has CDR1 MNHNS and CDR2 SASEGT. The V end was cut by 7 bases, the J end by 4 bases, with 16 bases between. The CDR3 has 15 residues. The CDR3 nucleotides are TGTGCCAGCAAGGTCAGCCGGGACTTCACCGGGGAGCTGTTTTTT. Residues: CASKVSRDFTGELFF.

The chain employs TRBV4-1 and TRBJ1-2; D ambiguous. The V and J ends lost 1 base and 6 bases respectively, with 9 bases between them. This CDR3 is 13 amino acids long. The germline V gene encodes CDR1 MGHRA and CDR2 YSYEKL. The CDR3 protein is CASSQVGGNGYTF. The CDR3 DNA reads TGCGCCAGCAGCCAAGTCGGAGGGAATGGCTACACCTTC.